A selection of T cell receptor beta chains follows, all from one sample in a study of Ad26.COV2.S vaccination and SARS-CoV-2 variants. The protocol was immunoSEQ multiplex PCR, while the TCRdb copy is restricted to in-frame clones and leaves out a portion. Here the sample spans 510,000 or so clones, approximately 88% being singletons. The sequences come from peripheral blood, collected in a trial of Ad26.COV2.S vaccine versus placebo. The receptors originated from a person aged 18-60 years who received the Ad26.COV2.S COVID-19 vaccine or a placebo. Both conserved end residues are part of each CDR3. D genes are given only for firm matches. Some rows mark clone size as missing; the rest say once, few, many or name a class of expanded clone.

clone_size: .; v_call: TRBV29-1; j_call: TRBJ2-6; d_call: .; cdr3_aa: CSVDPTGANVLTF; cdr3_nt: TGCAGCGTTGACCCTACTGGGGCCAACGTCCTGACTTTC
clone_size: .; v_call: TRBV5-4; j_call: TRBJ2-3; d_call: TRBD2; cdr3_aa: CASSLAGGPGDTQYF; cdr3_nt: TGTGCCAGCAGCTTAGCGGGAGGGCCCGGTGATACGCAGTATTTT
clone_size: .; v_call: TRBV27; j_call: TRBJ2-1; d_call: .; cdr3_aa: CASSLTTGSNEQFF; cdr3_nt: TGTGCCAGCAGTCTGACGACAGGTTCCAATGAGCAGTTCTTC
clone_size: .; v_call: TRBV19; j_call: TRBJ2-7; d_call: .; cdr3_aa: CASSIRQGGYEQYF; cdr3_nt: TGTGCCAGTAGTATCCGGCAGGGAGGCTACGAGCAGTACTTC
clone_size: .; v_call: TRBV10-3; j_call: TRBJ2-2; d_call: .; cdr3_aa: CAIRDGRDTGELFF; cdr3_nt: TGTGCCATCAGGGACGGGAGAGACACCGGGGAGCTGTTTTTT
clone_size: .; v_call: TRBV19; j_call: TRBJ1-2; d_call: .; cdr3_aa: CASSIDLGGTAYGYTF; cdr3_nt: TGTGCCAGTAGTATAGATCTCGGGGGAACAGCCTATGGCTACACCTTC
clone_size: .; v_call: TRBV29-1; j_call: TRBJ2-3; d_call: TRBD1; cdr3_aa: CSFSGTGSTDTQYF; cdr3_nt: TGCAGCTTCTCCGGGACAGGAAGCACAGATACGCAGTATTTT
clone_size: .; v_call: TRBV19; j_call: TRBJ1-5; d_call: .; cdr3_aa: CASSPGPLAQHF; cdr3_nt: TGTGCCAGTAGTCCGGGACCGCTGGCCCAGCATTTT
clone_size: .; v_call: TRBV30; j_call: TRBJ1-4; d_call: .; cdr3_aa: CAWNGQRNEKLFF; cdr3_nt: TGTGCCTGGAACGGACAGAGGAATGAAAAACTGTTTTTT
clone_size: .; v_call: TRBV10-3; j_call: TRBJ2-2; d_call: TRBD2; cdr3_aa: CAIHGLAGAGELFF; cdr3_nt: TGTGCCATCCATGGCCTAGCGGGAGCCGGGGAGCTGTTTTTT
clone_size: .; v_call: TRBV9; j_call: TRBJ2-5; d_call: .; cdr3_aa: CASSVAGAAQETQYF; cdr3_nt: TGTGCCAGCAGCGTAGCTGGGGCAGCTCAAGAGACCCAGTACTTC
clone_size: .; v_call: TRBV18; j_call: TRBJ2-7; d_call: TRBD2; cdr3_aa: CASSPGLAGAYREQYF; cdr3_nt: TGTGCCAGCTCACCGGGACTAGCGGGTGCCTACCGTGAGCAGTACTTC
clone_size: .; v_call: TRBV28; j_call: TRBJ2-7; d_call: .; cdr3_aa: CASSPPLFAPSYEQYF; cdr3_nt: TGTGCCAGCAGCCCGCCATTGTTTGCACCGAGCTACGAGCAGTACTTC
clone_size: once; v_call: TRBV28; j_call: TRBJ2-7; d_call: .; cdr3_aa: CASMSQGIIEQYF; cdr3_nt: TGTGCCAGCATGAGTCAGGGGATCATCGAGCAGTACTTC
clone_size: .; v_call: TRBV30; j_call: TRBJ2-1; d_call: .; cdr3_aa: CAWSVGRVNYNEQFF; cdr3_nt: TGTGCCTGGAGTGTGGGCAGGGTAAATTACAATGAGCAGTTCTTC
clone_size: .; v_call: TRBV6-2/TRBV6-3; j_call: TRBJ1-5; d_call: .; cdr3_aa: CASSYSIASNQPQHF; cdr3_nt: TGTGCCAGCAGTTACTCGATTGCTAGCAATCAGCCCCAGCATTTT
clone_size: once; v_call: TRBV2; j_call: TRBJ2-1; d_call: TRBD1; cdr3_aa: CASSAERGQTYNEQFF; cdr3_nt: TGTGCCAGCAGCGCCGAAAGGGGACAGACTTACAATGAGCAGTTCTTC
clone_size: .; v_call: TRBV9; j_call: TRBJ2-6; d_call: .; cdr3_aa: CASSARGSGANVLTF; cdr3_nt: TGTGCCAGCAGCGCGAGGGGCTCTGGGGCCAACGTCCTGACTTTC
clone_size: .; v_call: TRBV6-2/TRBV6-3; j_call: TRBJ2-3; d_call: .; cdr3_aa: CASSSLPFDTQYF; cdr3_nt: TGTGCCAGCAGTTCTTTACCATTCGATACGCAGTATTTT
clone_size: .; v_call: TRBV5-1; j_call: TRBJ2-5; d_call: .; cdr3_aa: CASRAGGGETQYF; cdr3_nt: TGCGCCAGCAGGGCCGGAGGGGGAGAGACCCAGTACTTC
clone_size: .; v_call: TRBV6-5; j_call: TRBJ2-1; d_call: TRBD2; cdr3_aa: CASSFPGLAGINEQFF; cdr3_nt: TGTGCCAGCAGTTTTCCGGGACTAGCGGGAATTAATGAGCAGTTCTTC
clone_size: .; v_call: TRBV30; j_call: TRBJ1-5; d_call: .; cdr3_aa: CAWSAVGGFDQPQHF; cdr3_nt: TGTGCCTGGAGTGCTGTAGGGGGGTTCGATCAGCCCCAGCATTTT
clone_size: .; v_call: TRBV5-6; j_call: TRBJ2-1; d_call: .; cdr3_aa: CASSLGASAYNEQFF; cdr3_nt: TGTGCCAGCAGCTTGGGGGCTAGCGCCTACAATGAGCAGTTCTTC
clone_size: .; v_call: TRBV6-5; j_call: TRBJ2-4; d_call: TRBD1; cdr3_aa: CASRQQGWHIQYF; cdr3_nt: TGTGCCAGCAGACAACAGGGGTGGCACATTCAGTACTTC
clone_size: .; v_call: TRBV28; j_call: TRBJ2-7; d_call: .; cdr3_aa: CASTRGAGAPYEQYF; cdr3_nt: TGTGCCAGCACCCGAGGGGCAGGGGCACCCTACGAGCAGTACTTC
clone_size: .; v_call: TRBV4-2; j_call: TRBJ2-1; d_call: TRBD1; cdr3_aa: CASSRQRQGSNNEQFF; cdr3_nt: TGTGCCAGCAGCCGCCAGAGACAGGGAAGCAACAATGAGCAGTTCTTC
clone_size: .; v_call: TRBV27; j_call: TRBJ2-7; d_call: TRBD2; cdr3_aa: CASRGDLSYEQYF; cdr3_nt: TGTGCCAGCCGGGGGGACCTCTCCTACGAGCAGTACTTC
clone_size: .; v_call: TRBV13; j_call: TRBJ2-7; d_call: TRBD1; cdr3_aa: CASSSTGVPEQYF; cdr3_nt: TGTGCCAGCAGTTCTACAGGGGTACCCGAGCAGTACTTC
clone_size: .; v_call: TRBV5-1; j_call: TRBJ2-6; d_call: .; cdr3_aa: CASSRVAVDSGANVLTF; cdr3_nt: TGCGCCAGTTCACGGGTGGCGGTTGACTCTGGGGCCAACGTCCTGACTTTC
clone_size: .; v_call: TRBV18; j_call: TRBJ1-2; d_call: .; cdr3_aa: CASSPEPWGGLDGYTF; cdr3_nt: TGTGCCAGCTCACCAGAGCCGTGGGGTGGCTTGGATGGCTACACCTTC
clone_size: .; v_call: TRBV14; j_call: TRBJ2-7; d_call: .; cdr3_aa: CASSQARGSYEQYF; cdr3_nt: TGTGCCAGCAGCCAAGCACGGGGATCCTACGAGCAGTACTTC
clone_size: .; v_call: TRBV27; j_call: TRBJ2-1; d_call: TRBD2; cdr3_aa: CASSSGLAIHEQFF; cdr3_nt: TGTGCCAGCAGTTCGGGACTAGCTATCCATGAGCAGTTCTTC
clone_size: .; v_call: TRBV4-1; j_call: TRBJ1-4; d_call: .; cdr3_aa: CASSQVGSGAVGEKLFF; cdr3_nt: TGCGCCAGCAGCCAAGTTGGGTCCGGGGCGGTGGGGGAAAAACTGTTTTTT
clone_size: .; v_call: TRBV30; j_call: TRBJ1-4; d_call: .; cdr3_aa: CAWSVPAGADEKLFF; cdr3_nt: TGTGCCTGGAGCGTACCCGCTGGGGCAGATGAAAAACTGTTTTTT
clone_size: .; v_call: TRBV9; j_call: TRBJ1-4; d_call: .; cdr3_aa: CASSPQPAGREKLFF; cdr3_nt: TGTGCCAGCAGCCCGCAACCGGCAGGTCGTGAAAAACTGTTTTTT
clone_size: few; v_call: TRBV11-2; j_call: TRBJ2-2; d_call: TRBD1; cdr3_aa: CASRLTGEELFF; cdr3_nt: TGTGCCAGCAGACTGACAGGGGAGGAGCTGTTTTTT
clone_size: .; v_call: TRBV9; j_call: TRBJ1-4; d_call: .; cdr3_aa: CASSVVGGGGEKLFF; cdr3_nt: TGTGCCAGCAGCGTAGTCGGGGGCGGCGGAGAAAAACTGTTTTTT
clone_size: .; v_call: TRBV7-3; j_call: TRBJ1-1; d_call: TRBD1; cdr3_aa: CASSPRQGSTEAFF; cdr3_nt: TGTGCCAGCAGCCCACGACAGGGAAGTACTGAAGCTTTCTTT
clone_size: .; v_call: TRBV7-2; j_call: TRBJ2-2; d_call: .; cdr3_aa: CASSKLRMGTGELFF; cdr3_nt: TGTGCCAGCAGCAAATTACGAATGGGTACCGGGGAGCTGTTTTTT
clone_size: .; v_call: TRBV5-1; j_call: TRBJ2-7; d_call: .; cdr3_aa: CASKTGPTSYEQYF; cdr3_nt: TGCGCCAGCAAGACAGGTCCTACCTCCTACGAGCAGTACTTC
clone_size: .; v_call: TRBV27; j_call: TRBJ2-7; d_call: .; cdr3_aa: CASSSLGFSMGEQYF; cdr3_nt: TGTGCCAGCAGTTCCCTAGGGTTCTCCATGGGTGAGCAGTACTTC
clone_size: .; v_call: TRBV7-2; j_call: TRBJ2-1; d_call: TRBD1; cdr3_aa: CASSLSGQGRNEQFF; cdr3_nt: TGTGCCAGCAGCTTATCAGGACAGGGGAGAAATGAGCAGTTCTTC
clone_size: .; v_call: TRBV9; j_call: TRBJ1-4; d_call: TRBD1; cdr3_aa: CASSAGTANEKLFF; cdr3_nt: TGTGCCAGCAGCGCGGGGACAGCAAATGAAAAACTGTTTTTT
clone_size: .; v_call: TRBV2; j_call: TRBJ1-5; d_call: .; cdr3_aa: CASSVRENQPQHF; cdr3_nt: TGTGCCAGCAGTGTCCGGGAAAATCAGCCCCAGCATTTT
clone_size: .; v_call: TRBV20-1; j_call: TRBJ2-3; d_call: .; cdr3_aa: CSASTGTGITDTQYF; cdr3_nt: TGCAGTGCTAGTACCGGGACTGGTATCACAGATACGCAGTATTTT
clone_size: .; v_call: TRBV15; j_call: TRBJ2-7; d_call: .; cdr3_aa: CATSRDHGSYEQYF; cdr3_nt: TGTGCCACCAGCAGAGATCACGGCTCCTACGAGCAGTACTTC
clone_size: .; v_call: TRBV6-5; j_call: TRBJ2-1; d_call: TRBD2; cdr3_aa: CASSYSVAGNEQFF; cdr3_nt: TGTGCCAGCAGTTACTCGGTAGCGGGGAATGAGCAGTTCTTC
clone_size: .; v_call: TRBV6-5; j_call: TRBJ2-2; d_call: .; cdr3_aa: CASGLRDTGELFF; cdr3_nt: TGTGCCAGCGGGCTTCGGGACACCGGGGAGCTGTTTTTT
clone_size: few; v_call: TRBV5-1; j_call: TRBJ1-3; d_call: .; cdr3_aa: CASSFGQVEGNTIYF; cdr3_nt: TGCGCCAGCAGCTTTGGGCAGGTGGAAGGAAACACCATATATTTT
clone_size: .; v_call: TRBV29-1; j_call: TRBJ2-7; d_call: TRBD2; cdr3_aa: CSVSHGLAPSYEQYF; cdr3_nt: TGCAGCGTTTCCCATGGACTAGCGCCTTCCTACGAGCAGTACTTC
clone_size: .; v_call: TRBV28; j_call: TRBJ2-5; d_call: .; cdr3_aa: CASSSRGFVETQYF; cdr3_nt: TGTGCCAGCAGCTCGAGAGGGTTCGTAGAGACCCAGTACTTC
clone_size: few; v_call: TRBV4-2; j_call: TRBJ1-5; d_call: .; cdr3_aa: CASSQGGRDQPQHF; cdr3_nt: TGTGCCAGCAGCCAAGGCGGGCGAGATCAGCCCCAGCATTTT
clone_size: .; v_call: TRBV15; j_call: TRBJ2-7; d_call: .; cdr3_aa: CATSRLVGGLFTVHEQYF; cdr3_nt: TGTGCCACCAGCAGACTCGTCGGGGGCCTTTTTACAGTCCACGAGCAGTACTTC
clone_size: .; v_call: TRBV7-2; j_call: TRBJ1-1; d_call: .; cdr3_aa: CASSLGRGYLAFF; cdr3_nt: TGTGCCAGCAGCTTAGGCAGGGGTTATCTCGCTTTCTTT
clone_size: .; v_call: TRBV25-1; j_call: TRBJ2-1; d_call: TRBD2; cdr3_aa: CASSAQVLADSYNEQFF; cdr3_nt: TGTGCCAGCAGTGCCCAAGTACTAGCGGACTCCTACAATGAGCAGTTCTTC
clone_size: .; v_call: TRBV3-1/TRBV3-2; j_call: TRBJ2-3; d_call: TRBD2; cdr3_aa: CASSPPPSGSIHTDTQYF; cdr3_nt: TGTGCCAGCAGCCCACCCCCTAGCGGGAGTATTCACACAGATACGCAGTATTTT
clone_size: .; v_call: TRBV24-1; j_call: TRBJ2-1; d_call: .; cdr3_aa: CATSDLAGYDEQFF; cdr3_nt: TGTGCCACCAGTGATTTGGCCGGGTACGATGAGCAGTTCTTC